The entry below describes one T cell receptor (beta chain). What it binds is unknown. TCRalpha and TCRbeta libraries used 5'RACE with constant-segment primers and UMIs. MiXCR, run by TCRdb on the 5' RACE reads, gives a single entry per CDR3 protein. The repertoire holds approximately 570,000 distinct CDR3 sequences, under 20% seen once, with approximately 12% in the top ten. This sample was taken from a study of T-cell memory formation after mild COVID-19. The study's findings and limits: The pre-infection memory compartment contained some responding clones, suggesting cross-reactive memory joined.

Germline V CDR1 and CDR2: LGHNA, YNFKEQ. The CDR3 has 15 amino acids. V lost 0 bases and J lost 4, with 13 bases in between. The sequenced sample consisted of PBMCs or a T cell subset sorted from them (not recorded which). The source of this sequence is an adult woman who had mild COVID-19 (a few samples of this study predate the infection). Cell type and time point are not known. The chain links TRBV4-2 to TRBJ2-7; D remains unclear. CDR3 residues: CASSQEVGGPYEQYF. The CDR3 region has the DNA TGTGCCAGCAGCCAAGAGGTCGGCGGCCCTTACGAGCAGTACTTC.